These T cell receptor beta chains were read from a single sample in a study of T-cell reconstitution after alpha-beta-depleted transplantation in children. TCRdb independently ran MiXCR on the PCR reads; one entry per CDR3 protein. The table includes 600,000 to 700,000 distinct CDR3 sequences, about 12% detected once. This sample comprised PBMCs, obtained before TCRalphabeta/CD19-depleted stem cell transplant. These receptors all come from a girl aged 2 to 9 with congenital amegakaryocytic thrombocytopenia, due to receive a stem cell transplant. CDR3s include the opening cysteine and the closing phenylalanine or tryptophan. The order of the fields is V gene, clone size, D gene, J gene, CDR3 DNA, CDR3 protein. D genes are given only for firm matches. Size is omitted from some rows. Given values are once, few, many or a class for expanded clones.

V gene: TRBV12-3/TRBV12-4; clone size: many; D gene: NA; J gene: TRBJ1-3; CDR3 DNA: TGTGCCAGCAGTTTTTGGGGGTTGGACATCTCTGGAAACACCATATATTTT; CDR3 protein: CASSFWGLDISGNTIYF
V gene: TRBV7-8; clone size: many; D gene: TRBD1; J gene: TRBJ2-1; CDR3 DNA: TGTGCCAGCAGCCCCAGGAGTAGGACAGGGAACAATGAGCAGTTCTTC; CDR3 protein: CASSPRSRTGNNEQFF
V gene: TRBV28; clone size: NA; D gene: TRBD2; J gene: TRBJ2-7; CDR3 DNA: TGTGCCAGCAGTTTCCCGTGGGATAGCGGGAAGACCTACGAGCAGTACTTC; CDR3 protein: CASSFPWDSGKTYEQYF
V gene: TRBV5-1; clone size: NA; D gene: TRBD2; J gene: TRBJ2-3; CDR3 DNA: TGCGCCAGCAGCTTGGCGGGGACTAGATTGGACACGCAGTATTTT; CDR3 protein: CASSLAGTRLDTQYF
V gene: TRBV11-2; clone size: many; D gene: TRBD1; J gene: TRBJ1-1; CDR3 DNA: TGTGCCAGCACCCGGACAGGGAACACTGAAGCTTTCTTT; CDR3 protein: CASTRTGNTEAFF
V gene: TRBV20-1; clone size: many; D gene: TRBD2; J gene: TRBJ2-1; CDR3 DNA: TGCAGTGCTAGTTTAGCGGGAGGGGTGGGTGAGCAGTTCTTC; CDR3 protein: CSASLAGGVGEQFF
V gene: TRBV29-1; clone size: many; D gene: NA; J gene: TRBJ2-5; CDR3 DNA: TGCAGCGTTTCACCCCGCGGTCCCGAGGAGACCCAGTACTTC; CDR3 protein: CSVSPRGPEETQYF
V gene: TRBV29-1; clone size: many; D gene: NA; J gene: TRBJ2-7; CDR3 DNA: TGCAGCGTTGCGGACTATGCCTACGAGCAGTACTTC; CDR3 protein: CSVADYAYEQYF
V gene: TRBV12-3/TRBV12-4; clone size: NA; D gene: NA; J gene: TRBJ1-5; CDR3 DNA: TGTGCCAGCAGTTTTGGGGTCCCCTACGAGCCCCAGCATTTT; CDR3 protein: CASSFGVPYEPQHF
V gene: TRBV20-1; clone size: NA; D gene: TRBD1; J gene: TRBJ2-6; CDR3 DNA: TGCAGTGCTAGAGCTCCATTTTCGGACAGGCCCCATGGTGGGGCCAACGTCCTGACTTTC; CDR3 protein: CSARAPFSDRPHGGANVLTF
V gene: TRBV2; clone size: NA; D gene: NA; J gene: TRBJ2-5; CDR3 DNA: TGTGCCAGCAGGAGGGATGTGGGGGAGACCCAGTACTTC; CDR3 protein: CASRRDVGETQYF
V gene: TRBV7-3; clone size: NA; D gene: TRBD1; J gene: TRBJ2-1; CDR3 DNA: TGTGCCAGCAGCTTACACCCTCAGGGGGCGGTTTACAATGAGCAGTTCTTC; CDR3 protein: CASSLHPQGAVYNEQFF
V gene: TRBV20-1; clone size: many; D gene: NA; J gene: TRBJ2-1; CDR3 DNA: TGCAGTGCCCCGGACTGGAACTCCTACAATGAGCAGTTCTTC; CDR3 protein: CSAPDWNSYNEQFF
V gene: TRBV10-3; clone size: few; D gene: NA; J gene: TRBJ1-1; CDR3 DNA: TGTGCCATCAGATTGCCAAGGAACACTGAAGCTTTCTTT; CDR3 protein: CAIRLPRNTEAFF
V gene: TRBV20-1; clone size: NA; D gene: NA; J gene: TRBJ2-1; CDR3 DNA: TGCAGTGCCGAAGCAAGACAGTACAATGAGCAGTTCTTC; CDR3 protein: CSAEARQYNEQFF
V gene: TRBV6-1; clone size: many; D gene: NA; J gene: TRBJ1-2; CDR3 DNA: TGTGCCAGCATGACAGACTATGGCTACACCTTC; CDR3 protein: CASMTDYGYTF
V gene: TRBV5-1; clone size: NA; D gene: NA; J gene: TRBJ2-7; CDR3 DNA: TGCGCCAGCAGCTCGTCCGGGGGCCAGTACGAGCAGTACTTC; CDR3 protein: CASSSSGGQYEQYF
V gene: TRBV12-5; clone size: few; D gene: NA; J gene: TRBJ1-5; CDR3 DNA: TGTGCTAGTGGTTTGGTATCTCTGTTGGCAGGGTCAAATCAGCCCCAGCATTTT; CDR3 protein: CASGLVSLLAGSNQPQHF
V gene: TRBV20-1; clone size: NA; D gene: NA; J gene: TRBJ2-3; CDR3 DNA: TGCAGTGGCCAGGAGGGGCCAGATACGCAGTATTTT; CDR3 protein: CSGQEGPDTQYF
V gene: TRBV27; clone size: NA; D gene: TRBD1; J gene: TRBJ2-3; CDR3 DNA: TGTGCCAGCAGTCCTGGACAGGACCCAGATACGCAGTATTTT; CDR3 protein: CASSPGQDPDTQYF
V gene: TRBV6-1; clone size: many; D gene: TRBD2; J gene: TRBJ2-7; CDR3 DNA: TGTGCCAGCAGCCCACTAGCGGGAGGGATATACGAGCAGTACTTC; CDR3 protein: CASSPLAGGIYEQYF
V gene: TRBV7-9; clone size: NA; D gene: NA; J gene: TRBJ2-1; CDR3 DNA: TGTGCCAGCACCACCAGGACGACCGACTACAATGAGCAGTTCTTC; CDR3 protein: CASTTRTTDYNEQFF
V gene: TRBV9; clone size: few; D gene: TRBD2; J gene: TRBJ2-1; CDR3 DNA: TGTGCCAGCAGCGCCACTAGCGGAGCTCACAATGAGCAGTTCTTC; CDR3 protein: CASSATSGAHNEQFF
V gene: TRBV20-1; clone size: NA; D gene: NA; J gene: TRBJ2-1; CDR3 DNA: TGCTGTGCTAGAGATGTCTGGACATCAGTCTCCTACAATGAGCAGTTCTTC; CDR3 protein: CCARDVWTSVSYNEQFF
V gene: TRBV20-1; clone size: many; D gene: TRBD2; J gene: TRBJ2-1; CDR3 DNA: TGCAGTGCCGGAGGGGCTAGCGGGAGCGATTTCCATGAGCAGTTCTTC; CDR3 protein: CSAGGASGSDFHEQFF
V gene: TRBV9; clone size: many; D gene: NA; J gene: TRBJ2-2; CDR3 DNA: TGTGCCAGCAGCGTCACTGGGGGGGAGCTGTTTTTT; CDR3 protein: CASSVTGGELFF
V gene: TRBV20-1; clone size: many; D gene: NA; J gene: TRBJ2-2; CDR3 DNA: TGCAGTGCTCGATCTAACACCGGGGAGCTGTTTTTT; CDR3 protein: CSARSNTGELFF
V gene: TRBV9; clone size: many; D gene: NA; J gene: TRBJ2-1; CDR3 DNA: TGTGCCAGCGGGCCCAGTCCGGACGATGAGCAGTTCTTC; CDR3 protein: CASGPSPDDEQFF
V gene: TRBV29-1; clone size: many; D gene: NA; J gene: TRBJ2-1; CDR3 DNA: TGCAGCGTTGACGCTACCGGGACCCCCGGCAATGAGCAGTTCTTC; CDR3 protein: CSVDATGTPGNEQFF
V gene: TRBV18; clone size: NA; D gene: NA; J gene: TRBJ2-5; CDR3 DNA: TGTGCCAGCTCACCACGTCGGCTTAGAGAGACCCAGTACTTC; CDR3 protein: CASSPRRLRETQYF
V gene: TRBV20-1; clone size: many; D gene: NA; J gene: TRBJ1-5; CDR3 DNA: TGCAGTGCTAGACTAGGACAGAATAGCAATCAGCCCCAGCATTTT; CDR3 protein: CSARLGQNSNQPQHF
V gene: TRBV5-1; clone size: few; D gene: TRBD2; J gene: TRBJ2-2; CDR3 DNA: TGCGCCAGCAGCTCCATGGAAAGCGGGGTAACCGGGGAGCTGTTTTTT; CDR3 protein: CASSSMESGVTGELFF
V gene: TRBV5-1; clone size: many; D gene: NA; J gene: TRBJ1-3; CDR3 DNA: TGCGCCAGCAGCTTGGAATCGGGAGAACCTGGAAACACCATATATTTT; CDR3 protein: CASSLESGEPGNTIYF
V gene: TRBV10-3; clone size: many; D gene: NA; J gene: TRBJ2-2; CDR3 DNA: TGTGCCATCAGTAGCCAGGGTGGCACCGGGGAGCTGTTTTTT; CDR3 protein: CAISSQGGTGELFF
V gene: TRBV5-6; clone size: few; D gene: TRBD2; J gene: TRBJ2-5; CDR3 DNA: TGTGCCAGCAGCTTGGAGGTGTGGGAGCGGGGATACCAAGAGACCCAGTACTTC; CDR3 protein: CASSLEVWERGYQETQYF
V gene: TRBV29-1; clone size: many; D gene: NA; J gene: TRBJ2-7; CDR3 DNA: TGCAGCGTTATTAGAGGGGTAACCTACGAGCAGTACTTC; CDR3 protein: CSVIRGVTYEQYF
V gene: TRBV7-9; clone size: NA; D gene: TRBD2; J gene: TRBJ2-7; CDR3 DNA: TGTGCCAGCAGCTCGCCAGCGGCTAGCGGGTACGAGCAGTACTTC; CDR3 protein: CASSSPAASGYEQYF
V gene: TRBV7-9; clone size: NA; D gene: NA; J gene: TRBJ2-1; CDR3 DNA: TGTGCCAGCAGCTTAGATCTAGGGGACGTCTACAATGAGCAGTTCTTC; CDR3 protein: CASSLDLGDVYNEQFF
V gene: TRBV5-1; clone size: many; D gene: TRBD1; J gene: TRBJ1-2; CDR3 DNA: TGCGCCAGCAGCTTGGAGCCGGGACAGGGACCATATGGCTACACCTTC; CDR3 protein: CASSLEPGQGPYGYTF
V gene: TRBV3-1; clone size: NA; D gene: TRBD2; J gene: TRBJ2-1; CDR3 DNA: TGTGCCAGCTGCCGTAGGGGAGGACTAGCAATTGACAATGAGCAGTTCTTC; CDR3 protein: CASCRRGGLAIDNEQFF
V gene: TRBV20-1; clone size: many; D gene: TRBD1; J gene: TRBJ2-2; CDR3 DNA: TGCAGTGCCTTGGGACAGACGAACACCGGGGAGCTGTTTTTT; CDR3 protein: CSALGQTNTGELFF
V gene: TRBV3-1; clone size: few; D gene: NA; J gene: TRBJ1-6; CDR3 DNA: TGTGCCAGCAGCCAAGGGGTATCGGGGGGCAGTTCACCCCTCCACTTT; CDR3 protein: CASSQGVSGGSSPLHF
V gene: TRBV20-1; clone size: many; D gene: NA; J gene: TRBJ2-1; CDR3 DNA: TGCAGTGCCTTTCCATTAGGGAATGAGCAGTTCTTC; CDR3 protein: CSAFPLGNEQFF
V gene: TRBV5-6; clone size: NA; D gene: TRBD1; J gene: TRBJ2-7; CDR3 DNA: TGTGCCAGCAGCTTGGTGGGGACAGCTAGATACGAGCAGTACTTC; CDR3 protein: CASSLVGTARYEQYF
V gene: TRBV20-1; clone size: many; D gene: NA; J gene: TRBJ1-4; CDR3 DNA: TGCAGTGCTAAGGACGGGGGGGGAACTAATGAAAAACTGTTTTTT; CDR3 protein: CSAKDGGGTNEKLFF
V gene: TRBV7-6; clone size: NA; D gene: NA; J gene: TRBJ1-5; CDR3 DNA: TGTGCCAGCAGCTTAGCGGAGTGGAGAAGCAATCAGCCCCAGCATTTT; CDR3 protein: CASSLAEWRSNQPQHF
V gene: TRBV6-5; clone size: NA; D gene: TRBD1; J gene: TRBJ1-2; CDR3 DNA: TGTGCCAGCAGTTACTCGAGCGCGGGACAGGAGGGTGGCTACACCTTC; CDR3 protein: CASSYSSAGQEGGYTF